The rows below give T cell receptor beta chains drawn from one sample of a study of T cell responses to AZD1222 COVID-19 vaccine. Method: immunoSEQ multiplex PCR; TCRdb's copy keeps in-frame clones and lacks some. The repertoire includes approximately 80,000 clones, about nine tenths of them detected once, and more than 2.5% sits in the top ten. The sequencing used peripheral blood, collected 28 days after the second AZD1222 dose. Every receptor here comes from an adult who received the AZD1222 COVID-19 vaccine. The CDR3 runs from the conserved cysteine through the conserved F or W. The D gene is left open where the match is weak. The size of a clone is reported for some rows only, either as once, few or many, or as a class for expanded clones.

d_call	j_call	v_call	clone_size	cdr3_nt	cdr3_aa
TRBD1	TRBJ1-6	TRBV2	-	TGTGCCACCGAACGAATACAGGGGAGTCCCCTCCACTTT	CATERIQGSPLHF
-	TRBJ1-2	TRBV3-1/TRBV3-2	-	TGTGCCAGCAGCCAAGATCAGGGTGGCTACACCTTC	CASSQDQGGYTF
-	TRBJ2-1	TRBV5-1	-	TGCGCCAGCCGCCGGACGTTCGATGAGCAGTTCTTC	CASRRTFDEQFF
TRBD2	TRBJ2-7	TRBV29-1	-	TGCAGCGCCCAAACTAGCGGGAGTAGATACGAGCAGTACTTC	CSAQTSGSRYEQYF
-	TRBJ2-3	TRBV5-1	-	TGCGCCAGCAGCTTGGCCTCTGGGGGTCAATTCGAGACTAGACCTGATACGCAGTATTTT	CASSLASGGQFETRPDTQYF
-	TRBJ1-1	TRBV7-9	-	TGTGCCAGCAGCTTGGGACAGAACACTGAAGCTTTCTTT	CASSLGQNTEAFF
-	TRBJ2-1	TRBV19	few	TGTGCCAGTAATCCCCGAGCAGGCTCCTACAATGAGCAGTTCTTC	CASNPRAGSYNEQFF
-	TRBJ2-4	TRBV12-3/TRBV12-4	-	TGTGCCAGCAGCTTTGGGGGAAACATTCAGTACTTC	CASSFGGNIQYF
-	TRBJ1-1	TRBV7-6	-	TGTGCCAGCAGCGAAGATGGGGGTCCGAACACTGAAGCTTTCTTT	CASSEDGGPNTEAFF
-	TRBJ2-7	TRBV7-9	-	TGTGCCAGCAGCTTATCTCCGGGCGGTGCCTACGAGCAGTACTTC	CASSLSPGGAYEQYF
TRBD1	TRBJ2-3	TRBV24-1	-	TGTGCCACCAGTGACGCAAACCCCGGGACAGGGTATGATACGCAGTATTTT	CATSDANPGTGYDTQYF
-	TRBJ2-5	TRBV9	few	TGTGCCAGCAGCGTATCCGGGCAAGAGACCCAGTACTTC	CASSVSGQETQYF
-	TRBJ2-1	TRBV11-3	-	TGTGCCAGCAGCTACGGCGGGAATATTCTCAATGAGCAGTTCTTC	CASSYGGNILNEQFF
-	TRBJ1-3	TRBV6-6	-	TGTGCCAGCAGTTACTCATCTAGTGGAAACACCATATATTTT	CASSYSSSGNTIYF
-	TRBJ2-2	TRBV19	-	TGTGCCAGTAGTATGGTCTCCTCGAACACCGGGGAGCTGTTTTTT	CASSMVSSNTGELFF
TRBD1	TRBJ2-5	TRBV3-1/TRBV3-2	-	TGTGCCAGCAGCCCCCTAGACAGGGGAGAGACCCAGTACTTC	CASSPLDRGETQYF
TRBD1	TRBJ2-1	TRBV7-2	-	TGTGCCAGCAGCCCGGGGACAGGGTGGGATGAGCAGTTCTTC	CASSPGTGWDEQFF
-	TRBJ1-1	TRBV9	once	TGTGCCAGCAGCGTAGATTCGGGGCTAATCACTGAAGCTTTCTTT	CASSVDSGLITEAFF
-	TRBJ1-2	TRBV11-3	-	TGTGCCAGCAGCTCGGACGGGTTCTATGGCTACACCTTC	CASSSDGFYGYTF
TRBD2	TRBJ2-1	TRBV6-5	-	TGTGCCAGCAGTCTACTAGCGGGGGGGCACAATGAGCAGTTCTTC	CASSLLAGGHNEQFF
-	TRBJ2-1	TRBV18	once	TGTGCCAGCTCACCAGACAACGACGGAACTCCTAAATACAATGAGCAGTTCTTC	CASSPDNDGTPKYNEQFF
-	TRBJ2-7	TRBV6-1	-	TGTGCCAGCAGTGAGGACTATTACCTGGCCTACGAGCAGTACTTC	CASSEDYYLAYEQYF
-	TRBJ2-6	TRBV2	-	TGTGCCAGCTCTGGGGCCAACGTCCTGACTTTC	CASSGANVLTF
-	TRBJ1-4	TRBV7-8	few	TGTGCCAGCACCCCGCGGTTTAGGCAGAGAAGTGAAAAACTGTTTTTT	CASTPRFRQRSEKLFF
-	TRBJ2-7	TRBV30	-	TGTGCCTGGAGTACACGGACGTTGAGAACCTACGAGCAGTACTTC	CAWSTRTLRTYEQYF
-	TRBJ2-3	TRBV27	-	TGTGCCAGCAGTTCGCTGGCCTCTAGCACAGATACGCAGTATTTT	CASSSLASSTDTQYF
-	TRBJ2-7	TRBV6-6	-	TGTGCCAGCAGTTACAATAGGGCGAAGAGCTCCTACGAGCAGTACTTC	CASSYNRAKSSYEQYF
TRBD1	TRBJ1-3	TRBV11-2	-	TGTGCCAGCAGAATTCCATTCAAACGACAGGGAGCTGGAAACACCATATATTTT	CASRIPFKRQGAGNTIYF
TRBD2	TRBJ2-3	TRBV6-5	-	TGTGCCAGCAGTTCGTCGACTAGCCTTGATACGCAGTATTTT	CASSSSTSLDTQYF
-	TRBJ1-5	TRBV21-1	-	TGTGCCAGCAGCAAAAGCAGAGATCTGGGGGAGGGCTGTCAGCCCCAGCATTTT	CASSKSRDLGEGCQPQHF
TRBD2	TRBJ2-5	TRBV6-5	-	TGTGCCAGCAGTCAGCAAACCGGGACTAGCTACTTC	CASSQQTGTSYF
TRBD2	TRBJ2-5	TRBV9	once	TGTGCCAGCAGCCCCACTAGCGGGGGGGTTCCAGAGACCCAGTACTTC	CASSPTSGGVPETQYF
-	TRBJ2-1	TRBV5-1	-	TGCGCCAGCAGCCCGGACAGCAATGAGCAGTTCTTC	CASSPDSNEQFF
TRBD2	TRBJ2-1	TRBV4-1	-	TGCGCCAGCAGCCAAGATCCGAGCGGGGGGGCCTGGAATGAGCAGTTCTTC	CASSQDPSGGAWNEQFF
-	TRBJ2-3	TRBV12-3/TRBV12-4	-	TGTGCCAGCACTCGGGGAAGCGATAATACGCAGTATTTT	CASTRGSDNTQYF
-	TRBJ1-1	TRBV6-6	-	TGTGCCAGCAGAACCACAGGTGACACTGAAGCTTTCTTT	CASRTTGDTEAFF
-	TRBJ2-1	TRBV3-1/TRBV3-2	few	TGTGCCAGCAGCCAAGTCACAGCGGAAGGTGAGCAGTTCTTC	CASSQVTAEGEQFF
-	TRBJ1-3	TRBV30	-	TGTGCCTGGAGTGTAATGGCCCAGGCCAACACCATATATTTT	CAWSVMAQANTIYF
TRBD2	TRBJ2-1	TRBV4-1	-	TGCGCCAGCAGCGAAGGGCGGGGGGCGCGTGTTGAGCAGTTCTTC	CASSEGRGARVEQFF
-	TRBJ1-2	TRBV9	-	TGTGCCAGCAGCGTAAGGCCCTGGGATGGCTACACCTTC	CASSVRPWDGYTF
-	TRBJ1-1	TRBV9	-	TGTGCCAGCAGCGGGCCCGGCGGTGAAGCTTTCTTT	CASSGPGGEAFF
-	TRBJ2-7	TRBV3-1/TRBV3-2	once	TGTGCCAGCAGCCCCCGCGGGCTACGAGTGGGAGAGCAGTACTTC	CASSPRGLRVGEQYF
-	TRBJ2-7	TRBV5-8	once	TGTGCCAGCAGCCGACTAGAAAGCGAGCAGTACTTC	CASSRLESEQYF
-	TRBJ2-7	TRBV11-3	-	TGTGCCAGCAGTCCCGACTTTTCCTACGAGCAGTACTTC	CASSPDFSYEQYF
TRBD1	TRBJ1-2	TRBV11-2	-	TGTGCCAGCAGCTCCTCGGGCCAGTTTATAGGGGGCAACTATGGCTACACCTTC	CASSSSGQFIGGNYGYTF
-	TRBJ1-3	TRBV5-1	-	TGCGCCAGCAGTTATGACACGTTACCTGGAAACACCATATATTTT	CASSYDTLPGNTIYF
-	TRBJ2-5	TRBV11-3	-	TGTGCCAGCAGCTTAGAGGTTGAGACCCAGTACTTC	CASSLEVETQYF
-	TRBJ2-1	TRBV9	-	TGTGCCAGCAGCGGCCTTTCTGAGCAGTTCTTC	CASSGLSEQFF
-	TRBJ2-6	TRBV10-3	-	TGTGCCATCAGTGCACGGGAGCCTTCTGGGGCCAACGTCCTGACTTTC	CAISAREPSGANVLTF
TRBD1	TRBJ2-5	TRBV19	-	TGTGCCAGTAGTAGACAGGGGATGGAGACCCAGTACTTC	CASSRQGMETQYF
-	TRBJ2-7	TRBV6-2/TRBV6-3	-	TGTGCCAGCAGTTACTCGGGGATTTCCTACGAGCAGTACTTC	CASSYSGISYEQYF
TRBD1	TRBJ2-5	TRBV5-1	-	TGCGCCAGCAGCTTACAGGGGGCCGAAGAGACCCAGTACTTC	CASSLQGAEETQYF
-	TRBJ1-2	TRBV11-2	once	TGTGCCAGCAGCCCAGGGAACTATGGCTACACCTTC	CASSPGNYGYTF
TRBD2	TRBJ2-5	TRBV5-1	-	TGCGCCAGCAGCCCGGGGACTAGCGGGGGGGCACAAGAGACCCAGTACTTC	CASSPGTSGGAQETQYF
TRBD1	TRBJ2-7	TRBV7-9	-	TGTGCCAGCAGCCCAAGGACAGGGAGCTCCTACGAGCAGTACTTC	CASSPRTGSSYEQYF